This TCR beta chain was sequenced during a study of T cells after posttransplantation cyclophosphamide. The study's findings and limits: Later blood repertoires were often dominated by clones from the donor CD8+ memory compartment. Blood and skin or GI T cell repertoires showed limited TRB overlap.

The naive gate required viable CD3+CD4+ or CD3+CD8+ cells with CCR7+CD45RA+CD45RO-CD95-CD27+CD28+ phenotype. Clones were sequenced by immunoSEQ multiplex PCR, and TCRdb holds only the in-frame ones, with some missing. The table has 9,500 to 10,000 clones, roughly 98% seen once. As concerns this clone: Its cognate antigen is unknown.

The CDR3 runs to 14 residues. The germline V gene encodes CDR1 SGHRS and CDR2 YFSETQ. Unmatched junction bases numbered 4, after V lost 3 bases and J lost 5 bases. The rearrangement joins TRBV5-1 to TRBJ1-4, with TRBD1 matching over 7 bases. The origin of this receptor is a woman aged 60-75 years in good health, CMV-negative, and a related stem cell transplant donor. The sequenced material came from naive CD4+ T cells sorted from PBMCs. CDR3 amino acids: CASSYQGGNEKLFF. CDR3 sequence (DNA): TGCGCCAGCAGCTACCAGGGGGGAAATGAAAAACTGTTTTTT.